This TCR beta chain was identified in a study of blood T cell repertoires in COVID-19. Study details: The United States, Italy and Spain supplied acute and convalescent COVID-19 samples. T cells, B-cell-depleted T cells, or PBMCs provided the cDNA or gDNA that served as material.

This clone was seen a single time. Generated by immunoSEQ multiplex PCR, the TCRdb table keeps only in-frame clones and is missing some. The sample holds roughly 190,000 clones; about 81% are singletons and the top ten take roughly 3.2%. Two negative PCRs, clearance, or symptom resolution characterized the recovered Cohort 3 donors. The germline V gene has CDR1 LGHNA and CDR2 YNFKEQ. V lost 0 bases and J lost 6; bases outside the gene matches: 11. CDR3 length: 18 amino acids. The sample taken for sequencing was PBMCs or T cells enriched from blood (not recorded which). The sequence was obtained from a woman in her 30s who had recovered from COVID-19. This chain connects TRBV4-2 to TRBJ2-1, with 10 bases identical to TRBD2. DNA of the CDR3: TGTGCCAGCAGCCAAGACGCTAGGTTAGCGGGAGGAGGCAATGAGCAGTTCTTC. It translates to CASSQDARLAGGGNEQFF.